The 7 T cell receptor beta chains presented below share a single source sample, sequenced in a study of blood T cells in healthy people across ages. Alongside a J-beta primer mix, a sample-barcoded 5' primer served in a second PCR lasting about 6 to 11 cycles. TCRdb redid the calling of the 5' RACE reads with MiXCR, one entry per CDR3 protein. The top ten clones hold around 8% of a sample with about 1,500,000 distinct CDR3 sequences, roughly 40% of them seen once. Sequencing used blood. These receptors all stem from a woman between 18 and 29 years old in good health.

This clonotype came up a few times. The V call is TRBV2, the J call TRBJ2-1, with D possibly called TRBD1 or TRBD2 (5 bases each). V lost 8 bases to trimming and J lost 7 bases, with 9 bases between them. Germline V lookup: CDR1 SNHLY, CDR2 FYNNEI. The CDR3 is 11 residues long. The CDR3 loop reads CASGGRNEQFF. The CDR3 region has the DNA TGTGCCAGCGGGGGAAGGAATGAGCAGTTCTTC.

The chain has TRBV10-2 and TRBJ2-3; 7 nucleotides match TRBD2. The CDR3 totals 15 residues. Germline V gene lookup returns CDR1 WSHSY and CDR2 SAAADI. V gave up 5 bases and J gave up 0 bases; unmatched junction bases: 5. CDR3 sequence: CASSRAGVSTDTQYF. The CDR3 DNA reads as TGCGCCAGCAGTAGGGCGGGGGTAAGCACAGATACGCAGTATTTT.

The genes are TRBV7-9 and TRBJ2-5; 8 bases agree with TRBD1. Trimming at V came to 1 base and at J to 4 bases, leaving 8 bases not matched to a gene. The length of the CDR3 is 16 residues. The germline CDR1 and CDR2 sequences are SEHNR and FQNEAQ (reference sequence). CDR3: CASSLGDRGPRETQYF. The CDR3 DNA follows: TGTGCCAGCAGCTTAGGAGACAGGGGACCCAGAGAGACCCAGTACTTC.

V usage is TRBV3-1 and J usage is TRBJ2-7; 9 nucleotides match TRBD2. J was trimmed by 7 bases and V by 6 bases; bases with no gene match: 13. CDR3 size: 15 residues. Germline assignment: CDR1 LGHDT and CDR2 YNNKEL (reference sequence). The CDR3 DNA follows: TGTGCCAGCAGGCGTGGGACTAGCACGAACAATGAGCAGTACTTC. Protein sequence: CASRRGTSTNNEQYF.

The J gene is TRBJ1-1, the V gene TRBV29-1, with D maybe TRBD1 (5 bases). The CDR3 extends over 14 amino acids. V dropped 3 bases and J dropped 2 bases, with 13 bases sitting between them. From germline, CDR1 is SQVTM and CDR2 ANQGSEA. This chain's CDR3 is CSVEAWGINTEAFF. CDR3 DNA sequence: TGCAGCGTTGAGGCATGGGGCATCAACACTGAAGCTTTCTTT.

This clonotype has only a few counts. The chain recombines TRBV12-3 or TRBV12-4 with TRBJ2-5; a weak D match, TRBD1 (5 bases). The CDR3 consists of 13 residues. Deletions cut 6 bases from V and 4 bases from J, with 12 bases between. CDR3 in DNA: TGTGCCAGCAGGCCCACCCAGGGAGAGACCCAGTACTTC. Translating it yields CASRPTQGETQYF.

This chain joins TRBV4-1 and TRBJ1-2; D is ambiguous. Germline lookup yields CDR1 MGHRA and CDR2 YSYEKL. The CDR3 extends over 15 amino acids. Trimming took off 0 bases at V and 0 bases at J, with 8 bases between the two ends. Written as DNA, the CDR3 is TGCGCCAGCAGCCAAGAATCGGGAGCTAACTATGGCTACACCTTC. It specifies CASSQESGANYGYTF.